The clone carrying this T cell receptor (beta chain) showed up just once. The antigen is undetermined. These data come from a study of a mutant IDH1 vaccine in newly diagnosed glioma. The repertoire was sequenced with immunoSEQ multiplex PCR; TCRdb's copy has only in-frame clones and lacks some. The sample contains some 71,000 clones, approximately 86% of which appear only once. Germline CDR1 and CDR2: LGHNA and YNFKEQ. The CDR3 covers 16 residues. With 3 bases clipped from V and 0 bases from J, the junction kept 5 bases outside the gene matches. Time point here: week 35, safety follow-up. One vaccine dose held 300 ug of mutant IDH1 20-mer peptide and came with topical imiquimod.

The sequence derives from a man aged 30 to 45 with glioma. Sequenced here: PBMCs, sampled from a glioma patient whose treatment included an IDH1 peptide vaccine. This chain joins TRBV4-2 and TRBJ1-2; 9 bases are a match to TRBD1. CDR3: CASSQDRGTSNYGYTF. The CDR3 DNA follows: TGTGCCAGCAGCCAGGACAGGGGCACCTCTAACTATGGCTACACCTTC.